The rows below give T cell receptor beta chains drawn from one sample of a study of beta chain features in type 1 diabetes. Clones were sequenced by immunoSEQ multiplex PCR, and TCRdb holds only the in-frame ones, with some missing. The sample shows hundreds of thousands of clones, around 9.3% of them seen only once. Input material: central memory CD4+ T cells from blood. Receptor source: a man aged 30 to 39 with type 1 diabetes. Each CDR3 is given with its conserved first and last residue. Fields, in order: J gene, clone size, CDR3 length, V gene, D gene, CDR3 DNA, CDR3 protein. D genes are given only for firm matches. The size field is filled for only some rows; it gives once, few, many or a size class.

>TRBJ1-2|-|11|TRBV29-1|-
TGCAGCGTTGCACACAGCTATGGCTACACCTTC
CSVAHSYGYTF
>TRBJ2-7|few|14|TRBV7-9|TRBD1
TGTGCCAGTCATTCCGGGACAGGGGCCTACGAGCAGTACTTC
CASHSGTGAYEQYF
>TRBJ2-3|-|15|TRBV5-6|TRBD2
TGTGCCAGCAGCTTCCTGGCGGGGGGCCAAGATACGCAGTATTTT
CASSFLAGGQDTQYF
>TRBJ2-5|-|13|TRBV11-2|-
TGTGCCAGCAGCTTTCAGGGCCGGGAGACCCAGTACTTC
CASSFQGRETQYF
>TRBJ2-5|-|10|TRBV29-1|-
TGCAGCGGTGGGCAAGAGACCCAGTACTTC
CSGGQETQYF
>TRBJ2-3|many|13|TRBV6-6|-
TGTGCCAGCGGGCGATGGGCAACAGATACGCAGTATTTT
CASGRWATDTQYF
>TRBJ1-5|-|15|TRBV19|-
TGTGCCAGTAGTCGACAGGCTCTGGAAAATCAGCCCCAGCATTTT
CASSRQALENQPQHF
>TRBJ1-2|few|14|TRBV6-5|-
TGTGCCAGCAGTTACGGTGGGGGTGACTATGGCTACACCTTC
CASSYGGGDYGYTF
>TRBJ1-5|-|15|TRBV11-2|-
TGTGCCAGCAGCTCGGGCCCCACGGGGGGTCAGCCCCAGCATTTT
CASSSGPTGGQPQHF
>TRBJ1-1|-|13|TRBV29-1|TRBD1
TGCAGCGTTGAATGGTCAGGGGGGACTGAAGCTTTCTTT
CSVEWSGGTEAFF
>TRBJ2-1|few|15|TRBV7-2|TRBD2
TGTGCCAGCGGTCCTAGCGGGGGCCTTTACAATGAGCAGTTCTTC
CASGPSGGLYNEQFF
>TRBJ2-7|-|13|TRBV10-3|TRBD1
TGTGCCATCAGCTGGGACAGATTCTACGAGCAGTACTTC
CAISWDRFYEQYF
>TRBJ2-3|many|14|TRBV28|-
TGTGCCAGCAGTGACGGTGGGGGCACAGATACGCAGTATTTT
CASSDGGGTDTQYF
>TRBJ2-7|-|15|TRBV4-3|-
TGCGCCAGCAGCCAAGGGGGGTCAGGCACCTACGAGCAGTACTTC
CASSQGGSGTYEQYF
>TRBJ1-3|few|16|TRBV18|TRBD1
TGTGCCAGCTCACCAGGACAGGGGAGCTCTGGAAACACCATATATTTT
CASSPGQGSSGNTIYF
>TRBJ2-3|-|15|TRBV6-5|-
TGTGCCAGCAGTACCCAGCGGGTGAGCACAGATACGCAGTATTTT
CASSTQRVSTDTQYF
>TRBJ2-3|-|14|TRBV28|-
TGTGCCAGCAGTCTACGGAAGGGTTCGGATACGCAGTATTTT
CASSLRKGSDTQYF
>TRBJ2-3|few|16|TRBV9|-
TGTGCCAGCAGCGGGAGGTCCCCCCGAAGCACAGATACGCAGTATTTT
CASSGRSPRSTDTQYF
>TRBJ1-5|-|18|TRBV30|-
TGTGCCTGGAGTTTGTCGGCTTTCGGGGGGATCAGCAATCAGCCCCAGCATTTT
CAWSLSAFGGISNQPQHF
>TRBJ2-5|-|15|TRBV18|TRBD1
TGTGCCAGCTCCCGGGACAGGGGCCCCCAAGAGACCCAGTACTTC
CASSRDRGPQETQYF